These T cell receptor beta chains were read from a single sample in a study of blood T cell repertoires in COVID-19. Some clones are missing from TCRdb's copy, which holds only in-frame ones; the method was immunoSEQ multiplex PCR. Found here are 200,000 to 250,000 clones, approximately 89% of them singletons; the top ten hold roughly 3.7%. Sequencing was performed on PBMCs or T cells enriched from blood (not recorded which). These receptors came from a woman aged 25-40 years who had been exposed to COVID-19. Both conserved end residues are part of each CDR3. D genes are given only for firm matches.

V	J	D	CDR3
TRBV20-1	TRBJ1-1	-	CSYRRYTEAFF
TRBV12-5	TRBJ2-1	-	CASGLVHGAGGNEQFF
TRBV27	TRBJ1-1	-	CASSLEAGNTEAFF
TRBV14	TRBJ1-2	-	CASSHTAGPSAYGYTF
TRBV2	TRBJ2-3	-	CASREFPTDTQYF
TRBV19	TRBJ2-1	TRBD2	CASSMDSGRGGNEQFF
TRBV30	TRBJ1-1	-	CAWSLTGDTEAFF
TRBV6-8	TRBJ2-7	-	CASSCGQFSYEQYF
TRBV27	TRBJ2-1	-	CASSSPWELREQFF
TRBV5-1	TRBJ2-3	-	CASSTLPLARVRTDTQYF
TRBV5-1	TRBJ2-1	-	CASSLGQSANEQFF
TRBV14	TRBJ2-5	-	CASSQAPGGTQYF
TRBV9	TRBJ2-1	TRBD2	CASSGSGRAIYEQFF
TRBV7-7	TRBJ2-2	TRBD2	CASSSARGLGTSGELFF
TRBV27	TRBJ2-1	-	CASTLRGNYNEQFF
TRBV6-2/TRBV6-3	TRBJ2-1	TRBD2	CASSYRPGLAELIYNEQFF
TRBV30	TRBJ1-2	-	CAWSVSAGRSGYTF
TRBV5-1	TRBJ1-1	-	CASSPLGGAPAFF
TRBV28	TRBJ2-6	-	CASSFPDTPGANVLTF
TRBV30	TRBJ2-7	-	CAWSNGNSYEQYF
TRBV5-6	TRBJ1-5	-	CASTMASSNQPQHF
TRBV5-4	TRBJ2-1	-	CASSLGSGTLIYNEQFF
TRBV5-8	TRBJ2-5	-	CASSSWTVQETQYF
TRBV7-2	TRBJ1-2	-	CASSPVGPAGGYTF
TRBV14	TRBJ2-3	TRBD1	CASSPTHRGMADTQYF
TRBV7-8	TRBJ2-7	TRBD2	CASSRVAGGPVFEQYF
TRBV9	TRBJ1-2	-	CASSVLAQGNYGYTF
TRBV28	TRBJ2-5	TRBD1	CATQKTGLETQYF
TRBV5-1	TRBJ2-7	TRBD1	CASSLAGQGSYEQYF
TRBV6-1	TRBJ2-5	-	CASSEGETQYF
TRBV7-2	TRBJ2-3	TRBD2	CASSSRPLAELTDTQYF
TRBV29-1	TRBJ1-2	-	CSARTGLLNYGYTF
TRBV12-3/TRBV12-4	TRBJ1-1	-	CASSLAGGTEAFF
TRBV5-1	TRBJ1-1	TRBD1	CASSSTTGSTEAFF
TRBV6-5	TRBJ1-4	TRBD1	CASRVQGSNEKLFF
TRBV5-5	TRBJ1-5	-	CASSLVGLSNQPQHF
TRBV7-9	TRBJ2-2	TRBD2	CASSLLAGSNTGELFF
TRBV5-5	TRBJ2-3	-	CASSVVWQGASGTADTQYF
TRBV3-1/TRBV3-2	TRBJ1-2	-	CASSQGQAGGYTF
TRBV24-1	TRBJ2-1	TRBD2	CATSEGASGRIGEQFF
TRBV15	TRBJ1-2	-	CATSRRQSHGYTF
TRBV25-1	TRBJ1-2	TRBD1	CASSERTGLGGYTF
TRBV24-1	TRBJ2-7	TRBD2	CATSEPGLAGEYEQYF
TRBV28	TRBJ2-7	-	CASSPLYLTGRSYEQYF
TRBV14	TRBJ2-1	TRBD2	CASSRGLAGGRGNEQFF
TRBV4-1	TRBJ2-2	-	CASSQDLNRVYTGELFF
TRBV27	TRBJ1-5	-	CASSLYPPGAPHDPQPQHF
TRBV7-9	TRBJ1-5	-	CASSLVLMGNSNQPQHF
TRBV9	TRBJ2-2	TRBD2	CASSVVAGGSTGELFF
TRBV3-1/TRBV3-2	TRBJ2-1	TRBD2	CASSQDRALAGVYNEQFF
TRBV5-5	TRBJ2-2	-	CASSLVLNTGELFF
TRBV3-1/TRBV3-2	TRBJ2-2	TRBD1	CASSRSGQGRATGELFF
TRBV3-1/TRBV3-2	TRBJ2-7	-	CASSQAADYEQYF
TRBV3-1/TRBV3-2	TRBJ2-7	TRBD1	CASSPIGQVIPYEQYF